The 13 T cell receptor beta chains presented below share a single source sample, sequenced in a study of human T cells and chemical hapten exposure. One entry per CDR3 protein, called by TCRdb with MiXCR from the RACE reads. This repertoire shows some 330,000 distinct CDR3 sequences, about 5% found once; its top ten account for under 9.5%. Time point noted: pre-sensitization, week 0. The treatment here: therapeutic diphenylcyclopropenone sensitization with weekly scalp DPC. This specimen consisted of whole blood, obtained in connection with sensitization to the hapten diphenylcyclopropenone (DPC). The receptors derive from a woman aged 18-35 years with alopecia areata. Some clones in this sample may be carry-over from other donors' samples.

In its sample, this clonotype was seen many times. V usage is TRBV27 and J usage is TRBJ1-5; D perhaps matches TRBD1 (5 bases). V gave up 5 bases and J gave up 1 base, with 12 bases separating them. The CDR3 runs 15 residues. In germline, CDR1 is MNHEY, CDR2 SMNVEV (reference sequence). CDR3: CASSQQWGSNQPQHF. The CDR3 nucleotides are TGTGCCAGCAGTCAACAGTGGGGCAGCAATCAGCCCCAGCATTTT.

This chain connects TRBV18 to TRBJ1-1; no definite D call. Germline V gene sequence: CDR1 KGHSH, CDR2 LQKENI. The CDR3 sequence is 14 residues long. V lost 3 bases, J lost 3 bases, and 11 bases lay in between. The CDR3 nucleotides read TGTGCCAGCTCACCGGGTATGGGTTACACTGAAGCTTTCTTT. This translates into CASSPGMGYTEAFF. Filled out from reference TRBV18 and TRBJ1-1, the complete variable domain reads NAGVMQNPRHLVRRRGQEARLRCSPMKGHSHVYWYRQLPEEGLKFMVYLQKENIIDESGMPKERFSAEFPKEGPSILRIQQVVRGDSAAYFCASSPGMGYTEAFFGQGTRLTVV.

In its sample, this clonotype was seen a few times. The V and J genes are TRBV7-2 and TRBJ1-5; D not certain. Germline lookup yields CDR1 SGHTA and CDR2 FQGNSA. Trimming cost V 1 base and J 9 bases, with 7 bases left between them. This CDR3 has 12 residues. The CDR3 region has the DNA TGTGCCAGCAGCTTAGACTTGGGGCCCCAGCATTTT. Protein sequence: CASSLDLGPQHF.

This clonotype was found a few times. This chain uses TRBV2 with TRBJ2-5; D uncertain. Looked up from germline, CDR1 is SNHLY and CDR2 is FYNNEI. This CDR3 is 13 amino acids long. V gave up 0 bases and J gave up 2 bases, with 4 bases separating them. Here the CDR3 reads CASSEAIQETQYF. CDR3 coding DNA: TGTGCCAGCAGTGAAGCAATTCAAGAGACCCAGTACTTC.

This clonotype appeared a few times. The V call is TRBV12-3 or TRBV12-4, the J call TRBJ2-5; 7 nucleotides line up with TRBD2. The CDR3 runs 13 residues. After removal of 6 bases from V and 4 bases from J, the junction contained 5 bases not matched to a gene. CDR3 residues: CASRLAARETQYF. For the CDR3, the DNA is TGTGCCAGCAGGCTAGCGGCCCGAGAGACCCAGTACTTC.

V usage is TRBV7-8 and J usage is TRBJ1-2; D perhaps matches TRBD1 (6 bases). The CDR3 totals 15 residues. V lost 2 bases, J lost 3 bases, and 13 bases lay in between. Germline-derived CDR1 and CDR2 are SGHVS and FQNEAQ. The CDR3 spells CASSLSTGLDYGYTF. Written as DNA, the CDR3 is TGTGCCAGCAGCTTATCAACAGGGCTGGACTATGGCTACACCTTC.

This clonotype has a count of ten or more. The CDR3 bases are TGTGCCAGCAGGCTAGCGGGGGTCCATGAGCAGTTCTTC. Protein product: CASRLAGVHEQFF. V gene TRBV7-2 combines with J gene TRBJ2-1; 10 bases match TRBD2. The CDR3 sequence is 13 residues long. Germline trimming cut 6 bases from V and 8 bases from J; bases unmatched to any gene: 4. Germline CDR1 reads SGHTA; CDR2 reads FQGNSA.

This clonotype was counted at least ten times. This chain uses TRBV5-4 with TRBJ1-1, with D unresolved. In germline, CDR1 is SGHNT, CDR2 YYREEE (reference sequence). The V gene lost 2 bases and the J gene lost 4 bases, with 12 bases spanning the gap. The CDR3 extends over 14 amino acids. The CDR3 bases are TGTGCCAGCAGCTTACGGCAGGTCGGCACTGAAGCTTTCTTT. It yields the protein CASSLRQVGTEAFF.

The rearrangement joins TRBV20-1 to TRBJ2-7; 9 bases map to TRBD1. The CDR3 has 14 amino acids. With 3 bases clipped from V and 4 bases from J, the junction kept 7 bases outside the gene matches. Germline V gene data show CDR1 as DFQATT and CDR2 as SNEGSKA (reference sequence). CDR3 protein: CSASRDRVRYEQYF. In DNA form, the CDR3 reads TGCAGTGCTAGTCGGGACAGGGTAAGGTACGAGCAGTACTTC.

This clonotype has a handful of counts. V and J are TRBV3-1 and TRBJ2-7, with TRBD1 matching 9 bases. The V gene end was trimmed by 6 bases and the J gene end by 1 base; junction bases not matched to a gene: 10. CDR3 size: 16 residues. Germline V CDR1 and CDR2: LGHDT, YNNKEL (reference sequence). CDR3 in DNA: TGTGCCAGCAGTAACCCTGGACAGGGGAGATCCTACGAGCAGTACTTC. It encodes CASSNPGQGRSYEQYF.

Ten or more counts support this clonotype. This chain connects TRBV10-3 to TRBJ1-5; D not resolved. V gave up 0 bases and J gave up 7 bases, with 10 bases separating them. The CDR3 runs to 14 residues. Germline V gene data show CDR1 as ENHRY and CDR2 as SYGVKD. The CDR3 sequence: CAISESAVPQPQHF. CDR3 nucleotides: TGTGCCATCAGTGAGTCGGCGGTTCCCCAGCCCCAGCATTTT.

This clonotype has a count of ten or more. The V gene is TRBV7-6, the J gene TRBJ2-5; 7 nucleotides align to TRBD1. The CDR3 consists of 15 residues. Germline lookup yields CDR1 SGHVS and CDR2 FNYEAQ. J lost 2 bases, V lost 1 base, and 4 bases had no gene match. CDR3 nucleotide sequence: TGTGCCAGCAGCTTAGAGCCGGGACAGCAAGAGACCCAGTACTTC. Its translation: CASSLEPGQQETQYF.

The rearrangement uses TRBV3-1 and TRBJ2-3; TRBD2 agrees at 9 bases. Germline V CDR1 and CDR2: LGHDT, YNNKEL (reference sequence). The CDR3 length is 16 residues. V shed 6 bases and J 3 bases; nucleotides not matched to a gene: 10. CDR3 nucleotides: TGTGCCAGCAGTCAAATTGAGCGGGGGGCGACAGATACGCAGTATTTT. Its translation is CASSQIERGATDTQYF.